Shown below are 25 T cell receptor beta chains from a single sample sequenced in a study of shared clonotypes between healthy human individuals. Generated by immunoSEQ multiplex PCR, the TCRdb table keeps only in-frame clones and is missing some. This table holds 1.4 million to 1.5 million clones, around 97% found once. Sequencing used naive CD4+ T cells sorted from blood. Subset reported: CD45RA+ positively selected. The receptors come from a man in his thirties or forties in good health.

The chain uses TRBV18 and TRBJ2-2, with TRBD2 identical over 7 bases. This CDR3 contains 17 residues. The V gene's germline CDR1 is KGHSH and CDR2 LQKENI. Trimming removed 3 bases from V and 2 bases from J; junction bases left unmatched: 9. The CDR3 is CASSPILQRGNTGELFF. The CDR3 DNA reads TGTGCCAGCTCACCTATCCTCCAGCGGGGTAACACCGGGGAGCTGTTTTTT.

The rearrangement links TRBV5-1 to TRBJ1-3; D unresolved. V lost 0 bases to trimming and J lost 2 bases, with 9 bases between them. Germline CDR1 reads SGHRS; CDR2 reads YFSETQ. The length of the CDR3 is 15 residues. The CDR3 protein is CASSLAGGAGNTIYF. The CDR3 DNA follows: TGCGCCAGCAGCTTGGCAGGCGGAGCTGGAAACACCATATATTTT.

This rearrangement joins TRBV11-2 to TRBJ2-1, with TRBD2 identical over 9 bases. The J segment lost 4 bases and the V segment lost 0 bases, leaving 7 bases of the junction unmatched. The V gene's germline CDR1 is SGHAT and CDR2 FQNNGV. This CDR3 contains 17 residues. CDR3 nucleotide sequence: TGTGCCAGCAGCTTAGATGCGGGAGGGGCGAGGTACAATGAGCAGTTCTTC. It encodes CASSLDAGGARYNEQFF.

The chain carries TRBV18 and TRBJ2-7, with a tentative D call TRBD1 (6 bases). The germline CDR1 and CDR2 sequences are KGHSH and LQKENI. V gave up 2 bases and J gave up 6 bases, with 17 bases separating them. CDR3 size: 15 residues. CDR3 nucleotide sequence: TGTGCCAGCTCACCATTAGGGCAGGGGCAGGCCGAGCAGTACTTC. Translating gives CASSPLGQGQAEQYF.

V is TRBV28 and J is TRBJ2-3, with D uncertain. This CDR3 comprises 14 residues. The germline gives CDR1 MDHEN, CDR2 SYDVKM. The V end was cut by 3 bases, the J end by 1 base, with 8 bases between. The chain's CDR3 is CASSFDQGTDTQYF. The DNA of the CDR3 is TGTGCCAGCAGTTTCGATCAGGGCACAGATACGCAGTATTTT.

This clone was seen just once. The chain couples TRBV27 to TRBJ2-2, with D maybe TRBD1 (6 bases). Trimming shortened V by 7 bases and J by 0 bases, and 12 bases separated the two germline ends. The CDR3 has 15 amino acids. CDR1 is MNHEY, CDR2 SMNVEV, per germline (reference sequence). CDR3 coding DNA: TGTGCCAGCAAGTGGGGGCAGACGAACACCGGGGAGCTGTTTTTT. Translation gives CASKWGQTNTGELFF.

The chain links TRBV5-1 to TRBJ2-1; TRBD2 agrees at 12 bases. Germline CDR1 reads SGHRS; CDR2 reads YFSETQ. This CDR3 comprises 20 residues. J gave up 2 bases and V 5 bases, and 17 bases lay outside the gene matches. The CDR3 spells CASRLSTSGGPGTTYNEQFF. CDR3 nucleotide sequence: TGCGCCAGCAGGTTGTCCACTAGCGGGGGGCCGGGGACTACCTACAATGAGCAGTTCTTC.

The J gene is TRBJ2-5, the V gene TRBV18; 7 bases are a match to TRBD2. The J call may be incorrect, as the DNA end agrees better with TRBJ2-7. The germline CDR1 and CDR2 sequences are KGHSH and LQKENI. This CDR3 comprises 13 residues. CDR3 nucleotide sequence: TGTGCCAGCTCCCCGGGGACTACATACGAGCAGTACTTC. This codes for CASSPGTTYEQYF.

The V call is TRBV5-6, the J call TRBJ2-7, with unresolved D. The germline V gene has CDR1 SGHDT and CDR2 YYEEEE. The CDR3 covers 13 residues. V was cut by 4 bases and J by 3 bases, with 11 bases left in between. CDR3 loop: CASSVRNHYEQYF. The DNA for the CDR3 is TGTGCCAGCAGCGTTCGAAACCACTACGAGCAGTACTTC.

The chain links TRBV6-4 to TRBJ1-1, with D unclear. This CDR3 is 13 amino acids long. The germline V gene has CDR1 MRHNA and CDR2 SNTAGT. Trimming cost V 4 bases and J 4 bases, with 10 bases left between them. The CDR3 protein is CASSVGPVTEAFF. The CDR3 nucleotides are TGTGCCAGCAGTGTTGGCCCGGTCACTGAAGCTTTCTTT.

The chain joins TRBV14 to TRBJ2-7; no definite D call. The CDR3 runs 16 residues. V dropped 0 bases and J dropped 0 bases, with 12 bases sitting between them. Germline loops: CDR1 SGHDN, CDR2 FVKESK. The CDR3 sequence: CASSQDVVGPSYEQYF. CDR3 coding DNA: TGTGCCAGCAGCCAAGATGTTGTCGGGCCCTCCTACGAGCAGTACTTC.

The CDR3 bases are TGCGCCAGCAGCCAAGTTTGGGGTGGCTACGAGCAGTACTTC. Translated: CASSQVWGGYEQYF. The chain recombines TRBV4-3 with TRBJ2-7; D remains unclear. This CDR3 contains 14 residues. V was cut by 1 base and J by 3 bases, with 10 bases left in between. The germline gives CDR1 LGHNA, CDR2 YSLEER.

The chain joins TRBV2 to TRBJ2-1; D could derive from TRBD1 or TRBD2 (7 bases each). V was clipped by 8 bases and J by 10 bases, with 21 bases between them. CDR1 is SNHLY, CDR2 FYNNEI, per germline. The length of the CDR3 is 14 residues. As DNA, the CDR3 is TGTGCCAGCCGCCCGATGAGGGAGGGGGCAGAGCAGTTCTTC. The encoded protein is CASRPMREGAEQFF.

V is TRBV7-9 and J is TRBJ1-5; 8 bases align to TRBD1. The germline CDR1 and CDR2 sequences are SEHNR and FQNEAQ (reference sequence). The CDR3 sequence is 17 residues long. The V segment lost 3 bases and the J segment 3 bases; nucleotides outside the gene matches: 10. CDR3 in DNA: TGTGCCAGCAGCTTCCTCCCTGGGACAGGCTACAATCAGCCCCAGCATTTT. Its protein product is CASSFLPGTGYNQPQHF.

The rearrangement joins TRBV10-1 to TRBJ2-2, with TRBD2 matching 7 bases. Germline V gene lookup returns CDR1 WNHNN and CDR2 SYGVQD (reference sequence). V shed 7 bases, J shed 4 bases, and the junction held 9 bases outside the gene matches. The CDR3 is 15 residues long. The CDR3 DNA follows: TGCGCCAGCAATCAAAAGCGGGACCGCACCGGGGAGCTGTTTTTT. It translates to CASNQKRDRTGELFF.

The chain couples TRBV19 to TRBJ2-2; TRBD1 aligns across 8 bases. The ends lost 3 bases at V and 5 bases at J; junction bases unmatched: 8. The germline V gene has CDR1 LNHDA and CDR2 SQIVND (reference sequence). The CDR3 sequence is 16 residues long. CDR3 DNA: TGTGCCAGTAGTATTGGAGGCAGGGGGCTAACCGGGGAGCTGTTTTTT. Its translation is CASSIGGRGLTGELFF.

CDR3 coding DNA: TGCGCCAGCAGCGCAGGGACAGGTTCAGTGGATGAGCAGTTCTTC. Protein: CASSAGTGSVDEQFF. This chain uses TRBV5-1 with TRBJ2-1, with TRBD1 matching over 8 bases. J lost 8 bases, V lost 4 bases, and 11 bases had no gene match. Germline loops: CDR1 SGHRS, CDR2 YFSETQ. The CDR3 spans 15 residues.

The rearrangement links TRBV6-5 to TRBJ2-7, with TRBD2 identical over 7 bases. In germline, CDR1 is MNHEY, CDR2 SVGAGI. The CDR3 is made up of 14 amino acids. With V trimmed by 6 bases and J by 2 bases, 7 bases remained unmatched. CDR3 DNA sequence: TGTGCCAGCAGATCCAGCGGGAAAGCCTACGAGCAGTACTTC. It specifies CASRSSGKAYEQYF.

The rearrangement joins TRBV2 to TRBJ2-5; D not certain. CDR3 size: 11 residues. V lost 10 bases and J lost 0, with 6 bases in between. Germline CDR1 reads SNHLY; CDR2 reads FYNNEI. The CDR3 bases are TGTGCCAAAGGAGACCAAGAGACCCAGTACTTC. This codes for CAKGDQETQYF.

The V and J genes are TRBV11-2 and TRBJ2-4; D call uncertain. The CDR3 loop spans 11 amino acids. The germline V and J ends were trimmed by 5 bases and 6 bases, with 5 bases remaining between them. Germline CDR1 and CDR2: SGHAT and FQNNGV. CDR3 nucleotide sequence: TGTGCCAGCAGCCCCCGAAACATTCAGTACTTC. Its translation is CASSPRNIQYF.

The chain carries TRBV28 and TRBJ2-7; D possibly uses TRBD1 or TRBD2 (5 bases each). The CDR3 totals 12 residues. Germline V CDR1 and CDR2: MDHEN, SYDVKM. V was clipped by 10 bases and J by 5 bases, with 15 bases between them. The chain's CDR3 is CATTSGRHEQYF. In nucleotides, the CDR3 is TGTGCCACCACCTCGGGGCGGCACGAGCAGTACTTC. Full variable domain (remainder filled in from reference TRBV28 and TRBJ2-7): DVKVTQSSRYLVKRTGEKVFLECVQDMDHENMFWYRQDPGLGLRLIYFSYDVKMKEKGDIPEGYSVSREKKERFSLILESASTNQTSMYLCATTSGRHEQYFGPGTRLTVT.

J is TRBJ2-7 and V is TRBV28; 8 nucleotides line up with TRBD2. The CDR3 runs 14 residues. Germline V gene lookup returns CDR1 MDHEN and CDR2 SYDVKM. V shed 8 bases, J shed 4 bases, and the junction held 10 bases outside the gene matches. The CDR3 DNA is TGTGCCAGCGCTCCGGGGGGGAGTAAGTACGAGCAGTACTTC. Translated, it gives CASAPGGSKYEQYF.

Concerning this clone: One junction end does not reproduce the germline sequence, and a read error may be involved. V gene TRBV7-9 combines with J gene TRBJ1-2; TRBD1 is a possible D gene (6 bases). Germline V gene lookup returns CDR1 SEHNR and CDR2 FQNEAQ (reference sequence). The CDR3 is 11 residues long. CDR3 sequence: CASSARWTEAF. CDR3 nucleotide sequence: TGTGCCAGCAGCGCCCGCTGGACAGAAGCCTTC.

In DNA, the CDR3 is TGTGCCACGGACTCGTATACGGGGGAGCAGTTCTTC. As protein: CATDSYTGEQFF. The rearrangement links TRBV28 to TRBJ2-1; TRBD2 is a possible D gene (5 bases). CDR1 and CDR2 (germline): MDHEN, SYDVKM. The CDR3 sequence is 12 residues long. V was cut by 10 bases and J by 10 bases, with 17 bases left in between.

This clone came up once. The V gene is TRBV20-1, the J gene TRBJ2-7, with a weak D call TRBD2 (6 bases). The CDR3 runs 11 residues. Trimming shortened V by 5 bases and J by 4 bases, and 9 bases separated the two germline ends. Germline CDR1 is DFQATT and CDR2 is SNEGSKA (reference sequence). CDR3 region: CSAEAGYEQYF. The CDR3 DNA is TGCAGTGCTGAGGCGGGGTACGAGCAGTACTTC.